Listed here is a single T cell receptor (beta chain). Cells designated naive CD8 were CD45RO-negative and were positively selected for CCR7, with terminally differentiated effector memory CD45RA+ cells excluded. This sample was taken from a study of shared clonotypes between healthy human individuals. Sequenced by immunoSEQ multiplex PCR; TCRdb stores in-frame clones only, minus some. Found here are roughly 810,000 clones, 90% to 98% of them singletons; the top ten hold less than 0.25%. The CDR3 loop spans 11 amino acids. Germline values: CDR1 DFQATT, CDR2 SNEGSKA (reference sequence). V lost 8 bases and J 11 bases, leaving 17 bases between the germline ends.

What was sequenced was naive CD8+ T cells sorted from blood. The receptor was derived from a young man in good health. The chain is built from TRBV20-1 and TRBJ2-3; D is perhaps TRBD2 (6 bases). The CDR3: CSLLAGPGQYF. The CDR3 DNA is TGCAGTCTTCTGGCGGGGCCTGGGCAGTATTTT.